This T cell receptor (beta chain) is drawn from a study of metastatic and nonmetastatic thyroid tumors. Whole-study context: Comparative analysis of repertoires was undertaken across blood and tumor or nodule tissue obtained from malignant and benign thyroid patients.

CDR3 length: 17 amino acids. Trimming removed 5 bases from V and 1 base from J; junction bases left unmatched: 11. The germline V gene has CDR1 MNHNS and CDR2 SASEGT. MiXCR was used by TCRdb to re-call the PCR reads. The top ten hold about 6% of the sample, which has approximately 74,000 clones, 13% to 15% seen once. No patient had received any treatment before thyroid surgery. This clone was seen ten or more times. The TCR sequence derives from a male donor with papillary thyroid cancer or a benign thyroid nodule (not recorded which). Some clones in this sample may be carry-over from other donors' samples. Sequencing was carried out using blood. The chain joins TRBV6-1 to TRBJ2-5; 9 nucleotides match TRBD1. The CDR3 DNA is TGTGCCAGCAGTTCTTTGACAGGGGGGTTCTCCCAAGAGACCCAGTACTTC. Translated: CASSSLTGGFSQETQYF.